The 25 T cell receptor beta chains presented below share a single source sample, sequenced in a study of blood T cell repertoires in COVID-19. Clones were sequenced by immunoSEQ multiplex PCR, and TCRdb holds only the in-frame ones, with some missing. The table lists 650,000 to 800,000 clones, around 90% of them singletons. The sample comprised peripheral blood. The receptors stem from a young woman with acute or convalescent COVID-19.

The chain couples TRBV11-2 to TRBJ2-1; 10 nucleotides align to TRBD1. Germline V gene lookup returns CDR1 SGHAT and CDR2 FQNNGV. This CDR3 spans 16 amino acids. Trimming took 5 bases from V and 5 from J; bases not matched to a gene: 9. The CDR3, as DNA: TGTGCCAGCAGCCTCCTGTCCGGGACAGGGGACAATGAGCAGTTCTTC. Translating gives CASSLLSGTGDNEQFF.

This rearrangement joins TRBV30 to TRBJ1-3; D is undetermined. Germline V gives CDR1 GTSNPN, CDR2 SVGIG (reference sequence). Trimming cost V 3 bases and J 7 bases, with 4 bases left between them. The CDR3 loop spans 10 amino acids. The CDR3 nucleotides read TGTGCCTGGAGCAGGAACACCATATATTTT. Its translation: CAWSRNTIYF.

V usage is TRBV28 and J usage is TRBJ1-2, with 8 nucleotides matching TRBD1. V was pared by 4 bases and J by 6 bases, with 10 bases of the junction left unmatched. Germline V gene sequence: CDR1 MDHEN, CDR2 SYDVKM. The CDR3 consists of 15 residues. The CDR3 region is CASSSPTGEEDGYTF. The CDR3, as DNA: TGTGCCAGCAGTTCGCCGACAGGGGAAGAAGATGGCTACACCTTC.

Points on this clone: At one boundary the junction diverges from the germline segment, which might be a read error. The chain has TRBV27 and TRBJ2-6, with 8 bases identical to TRBD2. Per germline, CDR1 MNHEY and CDR2 SMNVEV (reference sequence). The CDR3 is made up of 17 amino acids. CDR3 bases: TGTGCCAGCCGTCAATCGGGGGGGGCAAAGGGGGACAACGTCCTGACTTTC. Protein product: CASRQSGGAKGDNVLTF.

The genes are TRBV5-4 and TRBJ2-2; 8 positions match TRBD1. Unmatched junction bases numbered 1, after V lost 0 bases and J lost 0 bases. The CDR3 contains 16 residues. Germline V CDR1 and CDR2: SGHNT, YYREEE (reference sequence). The DNA of the CDR3 is TGTGCCAGCAGCTTGGCAGGGGGCTCGAACACCGGGGAGCTGTTTTTT. Its protein is CASSLAGGSNTGELFF.

About this clone itself: This specimen includes other DNA sequences encoding the same CDR3. The chain joins TRBV5-1 to TRBJ1-6, with D unclear. The V and J ends lost 8 bases and 10 bases respectively, with 13 bases between them. The CDR3 sequence is 12 residues long. Germline CDR1 reads SGHRS; CDR2 reads YFSETQ. In DNA form, the CDR3 reads TGCGCCAGTCGGGGAGGTGGCTCACCCCTCCACTTT. Translation: CASRGGGSPLHF. Full variable domain (remainder filled in from reference TRBV5-1 and TRBJ1-6): KAGVTQTPRYLIKTRGQQVTLSCSPISGHRSVSWYQQTPGQGLQFLFEYFSETQRNKGNFPGRFSGRQFSNSRSEMNVSTLELGDSALYLCASRGGGSPLHFGNGTRLTVT.

This clone has just one count. V gene TRBV19 combines with J gene TRBJ1-4; TRBD1 is a possible D gene (6 bases). CDR3 length equals 12 residues. CDR1 is LNHDA and CDR2 is SQIVND in the germline V gene (reference sequence). The ends were cut back, 7 bases at V and 7 bases at J, with 10 bases in the middle. The CDR3 DNA is TGTGCCAGTAATGGCAGGGGTGAAAAACTGTTTTTT. It yields the protein CASNGRGEKLFF.

This clone was counted a single time. The chain has TRBV12-5 and TRBJ2-5; 10 nucleotides match TRBD2. CDR3 size: 17 residues. The J segment lost 4 bases and the V segment lost 3 bases, leaving 11 bases of the junction unmatched. The germline V gene encodes CDR1 LGHNT and CDR2 FRNRAP. As DNA, the CDR3 is TGTGCTAGTGGTTTTGGTGTCGTAGCGGGGGGCCGAGAGACCCAGTACTTC. It translates to CASGFGVVAGGRETQYF.

V usage is TRBV28 and J usage is TRBJ1-2; possible D gene TRBD1, 6 bases. Germline V gene lookup returns CDR1 MDHEN and CDR2 SYDVKM. CDR3 length equals 13 residues. V was cut by 7 bases and J by 5 bases, with 14 bases left in between. The CDR3 is CASIPQGWYGYTF. In DNA, the CDR3 is TGTGCCAGCATCCCACAGGGTTGGTATGGCTACACCTTC.

The DNA of the CDR3 is TGTGCCAGCAGTCAAGGACAGGGGTATAGGCAGCCCCAGCATTTT. Its protein product is CASSQGQGYRQPQHF. The chain recombines TRBV6-2 or TRBV6-3 with TRBJ1-5, with 9 bases fitting TRBD1. Looked up from germline, CDR1 is MNHEY and CDR2 is SVGEGT. V was pared by 5 bases and J by 7 bases, with 9 bases of the junction left unmatched. This CDR3 has 15 residues.

The rearrangement uses TRBV7-3 and TRBJ2-1; tentatively, D is TRBD1 (6 bases). The CDR3 is 14 amino acids. Trimming took off 2 bases at V and 5 bases at J, with 10 bases between the two ends. Germline V gene lookup returns CDR1 SGHTA and CDR2 FQGTGA. In DNA, the CDR3 is TGTGCCAGCAGCTTAGGGACACCAAACAATGAGCAGTTCTTC. Residues: CASSLGTPNNEQFF.

V and J are TRBV2 and TRBJ1-1; 9 positions agree with TRBD1. The V segment lost 8 bases and the J segment 3 bases; nucleotides outside the gene matches: 7. CDR3 size: 14 residues. CDR1 and CDR2 (germline): SNHLY, FYNNEI. The DNA of the CDR3 is TGTGCCAGCCGGACAGGGGTTAGCTACACTGAAGCTTTCTTT. This translates into CASRTGVSYTEAFF. Complete variable domain (other parts from reference TRBV2 and TRBJ1-1): EPEVTQTPSHQVTQMGQEVILRCVPISNHLYFYWYRQILGQKVEFLVSFYNNEISEKSEIFDDQFSVERPDGSNFTLKIRSTKLEDSAMYFCASRTGVSYTEAFFGQGTRLTVV.

The rearrangement links TRBV6-5 to TRBJ1-2; perhaps TRBD1 as D (6 bases). The CDR3 runs 14 residues. Trimming removed 6 bases at V and 4 bases at J, with 15 bases between. From germline, CDR1 is MNHEY and CDR2 SVGAGI. The CDR3 DNA sequence: TGTGCCAGCAGGGTAAACAGGGAAGGCTATGGCTACACCTTC. Its protein product is CASRVNREGYGYTF.

The CDR3 loop reads CATSDPSGTGITEAFF. CDR3 in DNA: TGTGCCACCAGTGATCCGTCCGGGACAGGGATCACTGAAGCTTTCTTT. This chain uses TRBV24-1 with TRBJ1-1; 9 bases align to TRBD1. CDR1 and CDR2 from the germline V gene are KGHDR and SFDVKD. V shed 3 bases and J 4 bases; nucleotides not matched to a gene: 8. The CDR3 has 16 amino acids.

This clone has more than one count but fewer than ten. The chain carries TRBV5-4 and TRBJ2-5, with D unresolved. This CDR3 has 14 residues. Per germline, CDR1 SGHNT and CDR2 YYREEE (reference sequence). Trimming pared 3 bases from V and 5 bases from J, leaving 14 bases between. CDR3 sequence: CASSSIPVRETQYF. CDR3 DNA sequence: TGTGCCAGCAGCTCGATCCCTGTGAGGGAGACCCAGTACTTC.

The V and J genes are TRBV5-6 and TRBJ1-4; D uncertain. This CDR3 is 12 amino acids long. V was shortened by 4 bases and J by 10 bases, with 11 bases between the two germline ends. Per the germline V gene, CDR1 is SGHDT and CDR2 is YYEEEE. The CDR3 region is CASSVSTGKLFF. DNA of the CDR3: TGTGCCAGCAGCGTCTCCACGGGAAAACTGTTTTTT.

CDR3 amino acids: CASRRTRKETQYF. In DNA, the CDR3 is TGTGCCAGCAGAAGAACTAGGAAAGAGACCCAGTACTTC. The gene calls are TRBV2 and TRBJ2-5; tentatively, D is TRBD2 (5 bases). Germline CDR1 SNHLY, CDR2 FYNNEI. The CDR3 runs to 13 residues. V lost 6 bases, J lost 3 bases, and 11 bases lay in between.

Concerning this clone itself: Other DNA sequences in the same sample also yield this CDR3. This chain joins TRBV5-4 and TRBJ1-1; the D gene is possibly TRBD1 (6 bases). Germline V CDR1 and CDR2: SGHNT, YYREEE (reference sequence). This CDR3 is built from 14 residues. V dropped 2 bases and J dropped 1 base, with 9 bases sitting between them. The CDR3 here is CASSLGGANTEAFF. In DNA form, the CDR3 reads TGTGCCAGCAGCTTAGGGGGGGCGAACACTGAAGCTTTCTTT.

The chain has TRBV9 and TRBJ2-3; D possibly corresponds to TRBD1 (6 bases). The CDR3 is 13 amino acids. Germline V gene sequence: CDR1 SGDLS, CDR2 YYNGEE. V was cut by 2 bases and J by 5 bases, with 9 bases left in between. The CDR3, as DNA: TGTGCCAGCAGCGTCCAGGGGAGAGATACGCAGTATTTT. This encodes CASSVQGRDTQYF.

This clone has only one observation. V usage is TRBV2 and J usage is TRBJ1-5, with TRBD1 identical over 9 bases. Germline V gene lookup returns CDR1 SNHLY and CDR2 FYNNEI. Trimming removed 1 base from V and 9 bases from J; junction bases left unmatched: 10. This CDR3 has 16 amino acids. CDR3 in amino acids: CASSEEGKQGARPQHF. CDR3 nucleotide sequence: TGTGCCAGCAGTGAAGAGGGGAAACAGGGGGCTCGGCCCCAGCATTTT.

The CDR3 loop is CASSYKGNEQFF. The CDR3 DNA reads as TGTGCCAGCAGCTATAAGGGGAATGAGCAGTTCTTC. The rearrangement uses TRBV11-3 and TRBJ2-1; a possible D gene is TRBD1 (5 bases). This CDR3 contains 12 residues. V was cut by 4 bases and J by 7 bases, with 8 bases left in between. Germline-derived CDR1 and CDR2 are SGHNT and YENEEA.

The V and J genes are TRBV4-2 and TRBJ2-7, with 8 bases aligning to TRBD2. This CDR3 has 15 residues. Germline assignment: CDR1 LGHNA and CDR2 YNFKEQ. V lost 0 bases and J lost 1; bases outside the gene matches: 2. The CDR3 DNA reads TGTGCCAGCAGCCAAGAAACTAGCGGTTCCTACGAGCAGTACTTC. This gives the protein CASSQETSGSYEQYF.

The chain uses TRBV7-2 and TRBJ1-6, with D perhaps matching TRBD1 (5 bases). V lost 1 base to trimming and J lost 7 bases, with 8 bases between them. Germline V gives CDR1 SGHTA, CDR2 FQGNSA. CDR3 length equals 14 residues. The CDR3 reads CASSLGGGNSPLHF. The DNA of the CDR3 is TGTGCCAGCAGCTTAGGGGGCGGCAATTCACCCCTCCACTTT.

The V gene is TRBV24-1, the J gene TRBJ2-2, with D tentatively TRBD2 (6 bases). Germline CDR1 KGHDR, CDR2 SFDVKD. Trimming shortened V by 9 bases and J by 2 bases, and 12 bases separated the two germline ends. The CDR3 sequence is 14 residues long. The chain's CDR3 is CATGGTLNTGELFF. The CDR3, as DNA: TGTGCCACCGGCGGGACTCTCAACACCGGGGAGCTGTTTTTT.

This sequence joins TRBV5-1 and TRBJ2-7, with 12 bases aligning to TRBD1. The V segment lost 4 bases and the J segment 7 bases; nucleotides outside the gene matches: 9. The CDR3 contains 15 residues. Germline V gives CDR1 SGHRS, CDR2 YFSETQ. The CDR3 region is CASSLTGQGAYEQYF. CDR3 in DNA: TGCGCCAGCAGCCTCACGGGACAGGGGGCGTATGAGCAGTACTTC. Full variable domain (remainder filled in from reference TRBV5-1 and TRBJ2-7): KAGVTQTPRYLIKTRGQQVTLSCSPISGHRSVSWYQQTPGQGLQFLFEYFSETQRNKGNFPGRFSGRQFSNSRSEMNVSTLELGDSALYLCASSLTGQGAYEQYFGPGTRLTVT.